This TCR beta chain is from a study of prognosis after radiotherapy for stage I lung cancer. The trim removed 0 bases at V and 3 bases at J, leaving 6 bases unmatched. Germline V gene lookup returns CDR1 SGDLS and CDR2 YYNGEE. This CDR3 contains 15 residues. Points from the study as a whole: Post-therapy Shannon entropy was lower in patients developing distant metastases following stereotactic body radiation therapy. It was reported that patients with metastases and those without them differed in TRBV and TRBJ gene usage.

TCR beta CDR3 amplification from genomic DNA was performed by two-round multiplex PCR. Every TRBV and TRBJ gene had its own specific primer in first-round PCR. TCRdb used MiXCR to reprocess the multiplex PCR reads, holding one entry per CDR3 protein. The sample has some 38,000 distinct CDR3 sequences; around 22% are singletons. As regards this clonotype: Its antigen is not known. A much larger clone is a single base away; this may be a read error. The CDR3 carries no conserved terminal phenylalanine or tryptophan, so it likely arises from a read error.

The V gene is TRBV9, the J gene TRBJ2-7; 7 bases map to TRBD1. The sequence was collected from a donor at least 50 years old with non-small cell lung cancer. Sequenced here: PBMCs, sampled before or after stereotactic body radiation therapy (not recorded which). CDR3 sequence (DNA): TGTGCCAGCAGCGTAGTGGAAGGGGGCCACTACGAGCAGTACCTC. Its protein is CASSVVEGGHYEQYL.